This is a list of T cell receptor beta chains from one sample in a study of cytomegalovirus exposure and HLA in healthy donors. Clones were sequenced by immunoSEQ multiplex PCR, and TCRdb holds only the in-frame ones, with some missing. The sample lists about 83,000 clones, about four fifths occurring once. The material sequenced was PBMCs. Receptors originate from a man between 18 and 35 years old in good health and CMV-seropositive. Both conserved end residues are part of each CDR3. The order of the fields is clone size, D gene, J gene, V gene, CDR3 protein, CDR3 DNA. The D gene is left open where the match is weak. Part of the rows lack a size; the others show once, few, many or a class for expanded clones.

abundance: few
d_gene: .
j_gene: TRBJ1-2
v_gene: TRBV6-1
CDR3aa: CASSDRGLFGYTF
CDR3nt: TGTGCCAGCAGTGACCGGGGACTATTTGGCTACACCTTC

abundance: .
d_gene: .
j_gene: TRBJ2-2
v_gene: TRBV10-3
CDR3aa: CAISRDNTNGGELFF
CDR3nt: TGTGCCATCAGTCGGGACAATACCAATGGCGGGGAGCTGTTTTTT

abundance: .
d_gene: TRBD1
j_gene: TRBJ1-1
v_gene: TRBV5-4
CDR3aa: CASEDRGRTEAFF
CDR3nt: TGTGCCAGCGAGGACAGGGGCCGCACTGAAGCTTTCTTT

abundance: .
d_gene: .
j_gene: TRBJ2-5
v_gene: TRBV7-9
CDR3aa: CASSLVDQETQYF
CDR3nt: TGTGCCAGCAGCTTAGTAGATCAAGAGACCCAGTACTTC

abundance: .
d_gene: TRBD1
j_gene: TRBJ2-7
v_gene: TRBV6-5
CDR3aa: CASMVPGQGQWEQYF
CDR3nt: TGTGCCAGCATGGTACCGGGACAGGGTCAATGGGAGCAGTACTTC

abundance: .
d_gene: .
j_gene: TRBJ2-1
v_gene: TRBV29-1
CDR3aa: CSVGSGAGYNEQFF
CDR3nt: TGCAGCGTCGGTAGCGGTGCAGGGTACAATGAGCAGTTCTTC

abundance: .
d_gene: .
j_gene: TRBJ2-2
v_gene: TRBV29-1
CDR3aa: CSVSMLGPGELFF
CDR3nt: TGCAGCGTTTCGATGTTGGGGCCCGGGGAGCTGTTTTTT

abundance: .
d_gene: .
j_gene: TRBJ2-7
v_gene: TRBV7-6
CDR3aa: CASSPLTSNSYEQYF
CDR3nt: TGTGCCAGCAGCCCCCTGACTAGTAATAGCTACGAGCAGTACTTC

abundance: few
d_gene: TRBD2
j_gene: TRBJ2-7
v_gene: TRBV28
CDR3aa: CASSSGLAGASYEQYF
CDR3nt: TGTGCCAGCAGTTCCGGACTAGCGGGAGCATCCTACGAGCAGTACTTC

abundance: .
d_gene: .
j_gene: TRBJ2-5
v_gene: TRBV4-1
CDR3aa: CASSQIALAETQYF
CDR3nt: TGCGCCAGCAGCCAGATAGCGTTGGCAGAGACCCAGTACTTC